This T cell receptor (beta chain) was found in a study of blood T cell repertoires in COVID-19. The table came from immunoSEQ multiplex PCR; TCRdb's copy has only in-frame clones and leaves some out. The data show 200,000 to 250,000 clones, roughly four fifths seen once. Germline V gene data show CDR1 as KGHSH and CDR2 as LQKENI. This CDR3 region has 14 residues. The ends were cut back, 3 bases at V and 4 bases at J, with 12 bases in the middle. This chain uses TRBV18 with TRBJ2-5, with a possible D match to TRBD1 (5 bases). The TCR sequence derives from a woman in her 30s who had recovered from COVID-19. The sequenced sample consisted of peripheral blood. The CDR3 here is CASSPRQLIETQYF. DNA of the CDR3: TGTGCCAGCTCACCCCGACAGTTAATAGAGACCCAGTACTTC.